A selection of T cell receptor beta chains follows, all from one sample in a study of Ad26.COV2.S vaccination and SARS-CoV-2 variants. Repertoires were generated with immunoSEQ multiplex PCR, while TCRdb's copy carries only in-frame clones and drops some. The profile covers approximately 360,000 clones, with roughly four fifths appearing a single time and nearly 7.5% taken by the ten largest. Sample: peripheral blood, taken in a trial of Ad26.COV2.S vaccine versus placebo. These receptors came from a person aged 18-65 years who received the Ad26.COV2.S COVID-19 vaccine or a placebo. CDR3s include the opening cysteine and the closing phenylalanine or tryptophan. D genes are given only for firm matches. Size values are once, few and many counts, or a class for expanded clones, and some rows have none.

D gene	V gene	clone size	J gene	CDR3 protein	CDR3 DNA
-	TRBV7-2	-	TRBJ2-3	CASSLVSWRAQHTQYF	TGTGCCAGCAGCTTAGTTTCCTGGAGGGCCCAACATACGCAGTATTTT
TRBD1	TRBV29-1	-	TRBJ2-3	CSSRQGMDADTQYF	TGCAGCTCAAGACAGGGGATGGACGCAGATACGCAGTATTTT
-	TRBV6-1	-	TRBJ2-1	CASSEEGRPRNEQFF	TGTGCCAGCAGTGAAGAGGGACGACCGAGAAATGAGCAGTTCTTC
-	TRBV11-3	-	TRBJ2-1	CASSLGPTNEQFF	TGTGCCAGCAGCTTAGGGCCTACGAATGAGCAGTTCTTC
-	TRBV4-2	-	TRBJ1-6	CASSQENRGRNSPLHF	TGTGCCAGCAGCCAAGAAAATAGGGGCAGGAATTCACCCCTCCACTTT
-	TRBV5-1	-	TRBJ2-7	CASSGGAGTYEQYF	TGCGCCAGCAGCGGAGGGGCGGGAACCTACGAGCAGTACTTC
TRBD2	TRBV30	-	TRBJ2-3	CAWNAGGTDTQYF	TGTGCCTGGAATGCGGGGGGCACAGATACGCAGTATTTT
TRBD1	TRBV10-1	-	TRBJ2-1	CASTKQYLVVAGQGAREQFF	TGCGCCAGCACCAAGCAATATCTAGTTGTGGCGGGACAGGGGGCGCGGGAGCAGTTCTTC
-	TRBV4-3	-	TRBJ1-1	CASSLGESTEAFF	TGCGCCAGCAGCCTAGGGGAAAGCACTGAAGCTTTCTTT
-	TRBV27	-	TRBJ1-5	CASRKWGAGQPQHF	TGTGCCAGCCGCAAGTGGGGGGCGGGTCAGCCCCAGCATTTT
-	TRBV3-1/TRBV3-2	-	TRBJ1-1	CASSQDFGWGNTEAFF	TGTGCCAGCAGCCAAGACTTCGGGTGGGGAAACACTGAAGCTTTCTTT
TRBD2	TRBV7-8	-	TRBJ2-2	CASSLRAGGGTGELFF	TGTGCCAGCAGCTTAAGGGCGGGGGGTGGCACCGGGGAGCTGTTTTTT
-	TRBV6-2/TRBV6-3	-	TRBJ2-3	CASSYFAGPITDTQYF	TGTGCCAGCAGTTACTTCGCGGGGCCGATTACAGATACGCAGTATTTT
-	TRBV19	-	TRBJ2-7	CASSWGQGYEQYF	TGTGCCAGTAGTTGGGGGCAGGGGTACGAGCAGTACTTC
-	TRBV5-4	once	TRBJ2-7	CASSASRGSSSYEQYF	TGTGCCAGCAGCGCCTCCCGGGGGTCGAGCTCCTACGAGCAGTACTTC
-	TRBV3-1/TRBV3-2	-	TRBJ2-2	CASSHRQRVNTGELFF	TGTGCCAGCAGCCACCGACAGCGGGTGAACACCGGGGAGCTGTTTTTT
TRBD1	TRBV5-1	-	TRBJ1-2	CASSSGQGWEYGYTF	TGCGCCAGCAGCTCCGGACAGGGTTGGGAGTATGGCTACACCTTC
TRBD1	TRBV5-1	-	TRBJ1-6	CASRGQNFYNSPLHF	TGCGCCAGCCGGGGACAGAACTTCTATAATTCACCCCTCCACTTT
TRBD1	TRBV4-2	-	TRBJ1-2	CASSHSTGNYGYTF	TGTGCCAGCAGCCATTCGACAGGGAACTATGGCTACACCTTC
-	TRBV7-2	-	TRBJ2-1	CASTGSSYNEQFF	TGTGCCTCTACCGGGAGCTCCTACAATGAGCAGTTCTTC
-	TRBV2	-	TRBJ1-6	CASSAEGRLPLHF	TGTGCCAGCAGTGCGGAGGGGCGTTTACCCCTCCACTTT
-	TRBV30	-	TRBJ2-3	CAWSVAGRSTDTQYF	TGTGCCTGGAGTGTGGCAGGGCGAAGCACAGATACGCAGTATTTT
-	TRBV20-1	-	TRBJ2-1	CSRVYNEQFF	TGCAGTCGGGTCTACAATGAGCAGTTCTTC
-	TRBV2	-	TRBJ2-6	CASSPWGSGANVLTF	TGTGCCAGCAGTCCTTGGGGCTCTGGGGCCAACGTCCTGACTTTC
-	TRBV6-5	-	TRBJ2-2	CASSYSRGGYGGELFF	TGTGCCAGCAGTTACTCTAGAGGGGGGTACGGCGGGGAGCTGTTTTTT
-	TRBV6-5	-	TRBJ1-2	CASSLTNRINYGYTF	TGTGCCAGCAGTCTAACAAACAGGATTAACTATGGCTACACCTTC
TRBD1	TRBV3-1/TRBV3-2	-	TRBJ2-3	CASSAGRGLTNTQYF	TGTGCCAGCAGCGCCGGAAGGGGGCTGACGAATACGCAGTATTTT
-	TRBV6-5	-	TRBJ1-1	CASSTHTPANTEAFF	TGTGCCAGCAGTACCCACACCCCGGCGAACACTGAAGCTTTCTTT
-	TRBV19	once	TRBJ1-4	CASSMGRHTNEKLFF	TGTGCCAGTAGTATGGGCAGGCACACTAATGAAAAACTGTTTTTT
-	TRBV28	once	TRBJ2-7	CASSLGRAYEQYF	TGTGCCAGCAGTTTAGGCAGGGCATACGAGCAGTACTTC
TRBD1	TRBV14	-	TRBJ1-6	CASSQAGTGNSPLHF	TGTGCCAGCAGCCAAGCCGGGACAGGGAATTCACCCCTCCACTTT
-	TRBV5-1	-	TRBJ2-3	CASSLNTDTQYF	TGCGCCAGCAGCTTAAACACAGATACGCAGTATTTT
TRBD2	TRBV6-1	-	TRBJ2-7	CASSEVSGRAYEQYF	TGTGCCAGCAGTGAAGTGAGCGGGAGGGCCTACGAGCAGTACTTC
-	TRBV7-9	-	TRBJ2-5	CASSSRSRGSQETQYF	TGTGCCAGCAGCTCACGTTCCAGGGGAAGCCAAGAGACCCAGTACTTC
TRBD1	TRBV11-3	-	TRBJ2-7	CASSLEGQGFREQYF	TGTGCCAGCAGCTTAGAGGGACAGGGGTTTCGGGAGCAGTACTTC
TRBD2	TRBV3-1/TRBV3-2	-	TRBJ2-3	CASSPGLAAVGWMEQYF	TGTGCCAGCAGCCCGGGACTAGCGGCGGTGGGTTGGATGGAGCAGTATTTT
-	TRBV25-1	-	TRBJ2-6	CASSTPGSGANVLTF	TGTGCCAGCAGCACCCCGGGGTCTGGGGCCAACGTCCTGACTTTC
TRBD1	TRBV18	once	TRBJ2-4	CASSLSGTGAARYF	TGTGCCAGCTCACTTTCCGGGACAGGGGCCGCGAGGTACTTC
TRBD2	TRBV24-1	-	TRBJ2-3	CATSETSGGPSSTDTQYF	TGTGCCACCAGCGAGACTAGCGGGGGGCCTTCTAGCACAGATACGCAGTATTTT
-	TRBV18	-	TRBJ1-1	CASSPTGFDTEAFF	TGTGCCAGCTCACCGACGGGGTTCGACACTGAAGCTTTCTTT
-	TRBV6-5	-	TRBJ1-3	CASSYGDSGNTIYF	TGTGCCAGCAGTTACGGGGACTCTGGAAACACCATATATTTT
-	TRBV3-1/TRBV3-2	-	TRBJ1-1	CASSQGKNTEAFF	TGTGCCAGCAGCCAGGGGAAGAACACTGAAGCTTTCTTT
TRBD2	TRBV30	-	TRBJ2-1	CAWSVSILAGAAYEQFF	TGTGCCTGGAGTGTATCTATCCTAGCGGGAGCTGCTTATGAGCAGTTCTTC
-	TRBV12-3/TRBV12-4	-	TRBJ2-5	CASSPRGETQYF	TGTGCCAGCAGTCCAAGGGGAGAGACCCAGTACTTC
-	TRBV3-1/TRBV3-2	-	TRBJ2-7	CASSQDLSTYEQYF	TGTGCCAGCAGCCAAGATCTCTCAACCTACGAGCAGTACTTC
-	TRBV27	-	TRBJ1-2	CASSLSGIGYGYTF	TGTGCCAGCAGTTTATCTGGCATTGGCTATGGCTACACCTTC
-	TRBV2	-	TRBJ2-2	CASSRRVNTGELFF	TGTGCCAGCAGTCGGCGGGTAAACACCGGGGAGCTGTTTTTT
TRBD1	TRBV9	-	TRBJ2-3	CASSVRQGGTQYF	TGTGCCAGCAGCGTGAGACAGGGTGGTACGCAGTATTTT
-	TRBV12-3/TRBV12-4	-	TRBJ1-5	CASSFLSQPQHF	TGTGCCAGCAGTTTCCTGAGTCAGCCCCAGCATTTT
-	TRBV29-1	-	TRBJ1-2	CSVGAGAGYTF	TGCAGCGTTGGGGCAGGGGCCGGCTACACCTTC
-	TRBV11-2	-	TRBJ1-1	CASSPWTSLNTEAFF	TGTGCCAGCAGTCCTTGGACGAGTTTGAACACTGAAGCTTTCTTT
-	TRBV19	-	TRBJ2-1	CASESSHDGEQFF	TGTGCCAGTGAAAGTTCGCACGACGGTGAGCAGTTCTTC
TRBD1	TRBV19	-	TRBJ1-2	CASSPSRTGYHYGYTF	TGTGCCAGTAGTCCATCTAGGACAGGCTACCACTATGGCTACACCTTC
-	TRBV3-1/TRBV3-2	-	TRBJ1-1	CASSQGQSEAFF	TGTGCCAGCAGCCAAGGACAGAGTGAAGCTTTCTTT